This T cell receptor (beta chain) was observed in a study of shared T cell receptors in the human thymus. Deletions cut 7 bases from V and 0 bases from J, with 21 bases between. Germline values: CDR1 LNHDA, CDR2 SQIVND (reference sequence). The CDR3 is 18 residues long. This clone was recorded a few times. Sequencing used immunoSEQ multiplex PCR; TCRdb keeps in-frame clones, though not all of them. The table lists more than 550,000 clones, approximately 83% of them singletons. The same data also went into a second study, on human thymus T cells. That study reports: Resections obtained during corrective heart surgery supplied the thymus tissue. Gene usage (both V and J) appeared biased in thymic and blood repertoires. Related work showed strongly overlapping thymic repertoires across unrelated individuals.

This receptor was identified in a girl under three years old with a congenital heart defect. This chain joins TRBV19 and TRBJ1-4; D is possibly TRBD1 (6 bases). Sample: thymocytes. The CDR3 DNA sequence: TGTGCCAGTAATACCTGGGGGCCAGGCCGCCCAACTAATGAAAAACTGTTTTTT. Its translation: CASNTWGPGRPTNEKLFF. Combining the CDR3 with reference TRBV19 and TRBJ1-4 gives the whole variable domain DGGITQSPKYLFRKEGQNVTLSCEQNLNHDAMYWYRQDPGQGLRLIYYSQIVNDFQKGDIAEGYSVSREKKESFPLTVTSAQKNPTAFYLCASNTWGPGRPTNEKLFFGSGTQLSVL.